This is a list of T cell receptor beta chains from one sample in a study of PD-L1 blockade in urothelial cancer. Here immunoSEQ multiplex PCR was the method, and the copy in TCRdb shows in-frame clones only, minus some. The sample consists of approximately 91,000 clones, around four fifths of them appearing once. The sequenced sample was PBMCs, obtained around atezolizumab (anti-PD-L1) treatment. The receptors shown here come from an older man with urothelial cancer. Both conserved end residues are part of each CDR3. The D gene is left open where the match is weak. Clone size appears in some rows only: once, few, many, or a class for an expanded clone.

V gene: TRBV6-1
D gene: .
clone size: .
J gene: TRBJ1-5
CDR3 protein: CASSDPVNQPQHF
CDR3 DNA: TGTGCCAGCAGTGACCCGGTGAACCAGCCCCAGCATTTT

V gene: TRBV5-5
D gene: .
clone size: .
J gene: TRBJ1-1
CDR3 protein: CASSLGGGLMNTEAFF
CDR3 DNA: TGTGCCAGCAGTCTCGGGGGAGGGCTAATGAACACTGAAGCTTTCTTT

V gene: TRBV11-2
D gene: TRBD2
clone size: .
J gene: TRBJ2-2
CDR3 protein: CASSLGGGGRTGELFF
CDR3 DNA: TGTGCCAGCAGCCTAGGCGGGGGAGGTAGGACCGGGGAGCTGTTTTTT

V gene: TRBV5-1
D gene: .
clone size: .
J gene: TRBJ2-7
CDR3 protein: CASSPGGGGIYEQYF
CDR3 DNA: TGCGCCAGCAGCCCTGGAGGCGGAGGAATCTACGAGCAGTACTTC

V gene: TRBV1
D gene: .
clone size: .
J gene: TRBJ2-1
CDR3 protein: CTSSHTPQGSGQFF
CDR3 DNA: TGCACCAGCAGCCACACCCCGCAGGGATCTGGGCAGTTCTTC

V gene: TRBV19
D gene: .
clone size: .
J gene: TRBJ1-5
CDR3 protein: CASSIGGAGQPQHF
CDR3 DNA: TGTGCCAGTAGTATCGGGGGGGCTGGTCAGCCCCAGCATTTT

V gene: TRBV5-4
D gene: .
clone size: .
J gene: TRBJ2-2
CDR3 protein: CASSFPDQGAGNTGELFF
CDR3 DNA: TGTGCCAGCAGCTTTCCCGATCAAGGGGCTGGGAACACCGGGGAGCTGTTTTTT

V gene: TRBV7-9
D gene: TRBD1
clone size: few
J gene: TRBJ1-2
CDR3 protein: CASSLAGTAYGYTF
CDR3 DNA: TGTGCCAGCAGCTTAGCCGGGACAGCTTATGGCTACACCTTC

V gene: TRBV23-1
D gene: .
clone size: .
J gene: TRBJ2-7
CDR3 protein: CASSQSRGGREQYF
CDR3 DNA: TGCGCCAGCAGTCAATCTAGGGGTGGACGCGAGCAGTACTTC

V gene: TRBV28
D gene: .
clone size: .
J gene: TRBJ1-2
CDR3 protein: CASSTTGWDGYTF
CDR3 DNA: TGTGCCAGCAGTACAACAGGGTGGGATGGCTACACCTTC

V gene: TRBV7-9
D gene: TRBD2
clone size: .
J gene: TRBJ2-3
CDR3 protein: CASSLGLAGTYTQYF
CDR3 DNA: TGTGCCAGCAGCTTAGGACTAGCGGGGACGTATACGCAGTATTTT

V gene: TRBV19
D gene: TRBD1
clone size: .
J gene: TRBJ2-7
CDR3 protein: CASSPGQYYEQYF
CDR3 DNA: TGTGCCAGTTCTCCGGGACAGTACTACGAGCAGTACTTC

V gene: TRBV7-9
D gene: .
clone size: .
J gene: TRBJ1-2
CDR3 protein: CASSLGQSPNYGYTF
CDR3 DNA: TGTGCCAGCAGCTTAGGACAGTCCCCTAACTATGGCTACACCTTC

V gene: TRBV2
D gene: TRBD1
clone size: .
J gene: TRBJ1-1
CDR3 protein: CASSEERGRRGFF
CDR3 DNA: TGTGCCAGCAGTGAAGAGAGGGGGCGAAGGGGGTTCTTT

V gene: TRBV28
D gene: TRBD2
clone size: .
J gene: TRBJ2-7
CDR3 protein: CASIPDLAGYEQYF
CDR3 DNA: TGTGCCAGCATCCCCGACCTAGCGGGATACGAGCAGTACTTC

V gene: TRBV6-6
D gene: TRBD1
clone size: .
J gene: TRBJ1-1
CDR3 protein: CASSYGTGNTEAFF
CDR3 DNA: TGTGCCAGCAGCTACGGGACAGGGAACACTGAAGCTTTCTTT

V gene: TRBV19
D gene: TRBD1
clone size: .
J gene: TRBJ1-5
CDR3 protein: CASIETGTFQPQHF
CDR3 DNA: TGTGCCAGTATTGAGACAGGGACATTTCAGCCCCAGCATTTT

V gene: TRBV30
D gene: .
clone size: .
J gene: TRBJ1-1
CDR3 protein: CAWREGLGHEAFF
CDR3 DNA: TGTGCCTGGAGGGAGGGGTTGGGCCATGAAGCTTTCTTT

V gene: TRBV5-1
D gene: TRBD2
clone size: .
J gene: TRBJ2-7
CDR3 protein: CASSLNEAGTYEQYF
CDR3 DNA: TGCGCCAGCAGCTTAAATGAAGCGGGAACCTACGAGCAGTACTTC

V gene: TRBV7-9
D gene: TRBD2
clone size: .
J gene: TRBJ2-3
CDR3 protein: CASSSTGLAIFTDTQYF
CDR3 DNA: TGTGCCAGCAGCTCAACCGGACTAGCGATCTTCACAGATACGCAGTATTTT

V gene: TRBV7-8
D gene: TRBD2
clone size: .
J gene: TRBJ2-3
CDR3 protein: CASSSTLAGPTDTQYF
CDR3 DNA: TGTGCCAGCAGCTCTACCCTAGCGGGGCCCACAGATACGCAGTATTTT

V gene: TRBV19
D gene: .
clone size: .
J gene: TRBJ2-5
CDR3 protein: CASSIEAGSTKTQYF
CDR3 DNA: TGTGCCAGTAGTATAGAGGCAGGGTCGACGAAGACCCAGTACTTC

V gene: TRBV9
D gene: .
clone size: few
J gene: TRBJ2-7
CDR3 protein: CASSVGSGSYEQYF
CDR3 DNA: TGTGCCAGCAGCGTAGGGTCAGGGTCCTACGAGCAGTACTTC

V gene: TRBV7-8
D gene: TRBD1
clone size: .
J gene: TRBJ1-1
CDR3 protein: CASSLTGGNTEAFF
CDR3 DNA: TGTGCCAGCAGCTTGACAGGGGGCAACACTGAAGCTTTCTTT

V gene: TRBV18
D gene: .
clone size: .
J gene: TRBJ1-1
CDR3 protein: CASSPLQGVGEAFF
CDR3 DNA: TGTGCCAGCTCACCACTTCAAGGGGTAGGTGAAGCTTTCTTT

V gene: TRBV4-2
D gene: TRBD2
clone size: .
J gene: TRBJ2-7
CDR3 protein: CASSRLAGRSYEQYF
CDR3 DNA: TGTGCCAGCAGCCGATTAGCGGGGCGCTCCTACGAGCAGTACTTC

V gene: TRBV19
D gene: .
clone size: .
J gene: TRBJ1-6
CDR3 protein: CASSNSPGSHSPLHF
CDR3 DNA: TGTGCCAGTAGTAATAGTCCAGGGTCTCATTCACCCCTCCACTTT

V gene: TRBV5-5
D gene: TRBD1
clone size: .
J gene: TRBJ1-6
CDR3 protein: CASSLGQGVNSPLHF
CDR3 DNA: TGTGCCAGCAGCTTGGGGCAGGGGGTTAATTCACCCCTCCACTTT

V gene: TRBV7-9
D gene: .
clone size: .
J gene: TRBJ2-5
CDR3 protein: CASSPGAITQYF
CDR3 DNA: TGTGCCAGCAGCCCTGGAGCCATTACCCAGTACTTC

V gene: TRBV4-2
D gene: .
clone size: .
J gene: TRBJ2-4
CDR3 protein: CASSQAGAKNIQYF
CDR3 DNA: TGTGCCAGCAGCCAAGCGGGAGCCAAAAACATTCAGTACTTC

V gene: TRBV5-8
D gene: .
clone size: .
J gene: TRBJ1-2
CDR3 protein: CASTRTRGYTF
CDR3 DNA: TGTGCCAGCACCCGCACCCGGGGCTACACCTTC

V gene: TRBV2
D gene: TRBD2
clone size: .
J gene: TRBJ2-7
CDR3 protein: CASRGTSGSYEQYF
CDR3 DNA: TGTGCCAGCAGGGGGACTAGCGGGAGCTACGAGCAGTACTTC

V gene: TRBV10-2
D gene: .
clone size: .
J gene: TRBJ2-7
CDR3 protein: CASWGNSANEQYF
CDR3 DNA: TGCGCCAGCTGGGGTAATAGCGCCAACGAGCAGTACTTC

V gene: TRBV5-4
D gene: .
clone size: few
J gene: TRBJ1-2
CDR3 protein: CASSLGDRTYGYTF
CDR3 DNA: TGTGCCAGCAGCTTGGGCGACAGAACCTATGGCTACACCTTC

V gene: TRBV7-2
D gene: TRBD2
clone size: .
J gene: TRBJ2-2
CDR3 protein: CASSPPGLGAAGELFF
CDR3 DNA: TGTGCCAGCAGCCCCCCGGGACTAGGTGCAGCCGGGGAGCTGTTTTTT

V gene: TRBV19
D gene: .
clone size: .
J gene: TRBJ1-4
CDR3 protein: CASSMATPGDEKLFF
CDR3 DNA: TGTGCCAGTAGTATGGCCACCCCGGGGGACGAAAAACTGTTTTTT

V gene: TRBV30
D gene: TRBD2
clone size: .
J gene: TRBJ2-2
CDR3 protein: CAWNPSGIGGELFF
CDR3 DNA: TGTGCCTGGAACCCTAGCGGGATCGGCGGGGAGCTGTTTTTT

V gene: TRBV2
D gene: .
clone size: .
J gene: TRBJ2-5
CDR3 protein: CASSEYRHPETQYF
CDR3 DNA: TGTGCCAGCAGTGAATATCGACACCCGGAGACCCAGTACTTC

V gene: TRBV7-2
D gene: TRBD2
clone size: .
J gene: TRBJ2-1
CDR3 protein: CASSLAAGASYNEQFF
CDR3 DNA: TGTGCCAGCAGCTTAGCGGCGGGAGCTTCTTACAATGAGCAGTTCTTC

V gene: TRBV6-1
D gene: .
clone size: .
J gene: TRBJ2-5
CDR3 protein: CASTYEEVTETQYF
CDR3 DNA: TGTGCCAGCACCTACGAGGAGGTAACAGAGACCCAGTACTTC

V gene: TRBV18
D gene: TRBD2
clone size: .
J gene: TRBJ2-1
CDR3 protein: CASHQTSGGPNEQFF
CDR3 DNA: TGTGCCAGCCACCAGACTAGCGGGGGCCCAAATGAGCAGTTCTTC

V gene: TRBV7-9
D gene: .
clone size: .
J gene: TRBJ2-3
CDR3 protein: CASSLSGSTDTQYF
CDR3 DNA: TGTGCCAGCAGCTTGAGCGGGAGCACAGATACGCAGTATTTT

V gene: TRBV6-5
D gene: TRBD1
clone size: .
J gene: TRBJ2-3
CDR3 protein: CASSYGDRATDTQYF
CDR3 DNA: TGTGCCAGCAGTTACGGGGACAGGGCGACAGATACGCAGTATTTT

V gene: TRBV9
D gene: TRBD2
clone size: .
J gene: TRBJ2-7
CDR3 protein: CASSPVGTSGSYEQYF
CDR3 DNA: TGTGCCAGCAGCCCCGTCGGGACTAGCGGTTCGTACGAGCAGTACTTC